These 13 T cell receptor beta chains were sequenced from one sample in a study of Ad26.COV2.S vaccination and SARS-CoV-2 variants. Sequencing was performed with immunoSEQ multiplex PCR; in TCRdb, only in-frame clones are kept and a portion is missing. Of about 440,000 clones listed, about 83% are singletons. This sample's treatment: about 20 received Ad26.COV2.S at low or high dose, single or two shots; about five received placebo; per-sample allocation not given. Specimens were obtained on day 63 following the first vaccine or placebo injection. This specimen consisted of peripheral blood, obtained in a trial of Ad26.COV2.S vaccine versus placebo. The origin of the receptors is a person aged 18-65 years who received the Ad26.COV2.S COVID-19 vaccine or a placebo.

The chain joins TRBV7-2 to TRBJ2-3, with 13 bases lining up with TRBD2. This CDR3 is built from 15 residues. Germline V CDR1 and CDR2: SGHTA, FQGNSA. Trimming at V came to 5 bases and at J to 6 bases, leaving 5 bases not matched to a gene. This chain's CDR3 is CASSDGLAGVDTQYF. The CDR3 DNA is TGTGCCAGCAGCGACGGACTAGCGGGAGTGGATACGCAGTATTTT.

This chain links TRBV21-1 with TRBJ1-6. TRBV21-1 is a documented pseudogene. CDR3 length: 20 amino acids. CDR3 bases: TGTGCCAGCAGCAAACCTCGAGTTTTAAAGGCGAGCTCCTATAATTCACCCCTCCACTTT. Amino acids: CASSKPRVLKASSYNSPLHF.

V and J are TRBV4-3 and TRBJ2-1, with 11 bases lining up with TRBD2. The CDR3 is 16 amino acids. V shed 3 bases and J 7 bases; nucleotides not matched to a gene: 8. Per the germline V gene, CDR1 is LGHNA and CDR2 is YSLEER. The CDR3 DNA is TGCGCCAGCAGCCACCTACTAGCGGGAGTGGATAATGAGCAGTTCTTC. Translated, it gives CASSHLLAGVDNEQFF.

This chain links TRBV21-1 with TRBJ2-7; the table's D gene call, TRBD2, was not cross checked with the DNA. TRBV21-1 is a listed pseudogene. CDR3 length: 16 amino acids. The CDR3 sequence: CASSKYSGIGPSEQYF. The CDR3 DNA follows: TGTGCCAGCAGCAAATATAGCGGGATCGGGCCTAGCGAGCAGTACTTC.

The chain's CDR3 is CASSLAATRGTGNTIYF. In DNA form, the CDR3 reads TGTGCCAGCAGCTTAGCGGCTACGAGGGGGACTGGAAACACCATATATTTT. The chain combines TRBV7-2 with TRBJ1-3, with TRBD1 as a possible D gene (6 bases). The germline V and J ends were trimmed by 0 bases and 2 bases, with 14 bases remaining between them. This CDR3 contains 17 residues. From germline, CDR1 is SGHTA and CDR2 FQGNSA.

The chain combines TRBV3-1 (or the pseudogene TRBV3-2) with TRBJ1-2, with D tentatively TRBD1 (5 bases). V lost 1 base, J lost 8 bases, and 11 bases lay in between. Germline V gene lookup returns CDR1 LGHDT and CDR2 YNNKEL (reference sequence). The CDR3 runs to 13 residues. The CDR3 DNA reads as TGTGCCAGCAGCCAAGGGGGCCAAGGGGGCTACACCTTC. Translated: CASSQGGQGGYTF.

The chain combines TRBV11-2 with TRBJ2-7; TRBD2 aligns across 8 bases. The germline gives CDR1 SGHAT, CDR2 FQNNGV. The CDR3 loop spans 16 amino acids. V was pared by 1 base and J by 3 bases, with 8 bases of the junction left unmatched. CDR3 sequence: CASSLGLRGAFYEQYF. In DNA form, the CDR3 reads TGTGCCAGCAGCTTAGGTTTGCGGGGGGCTTTCTACGAGCAGTACTTC.

This clone was observed a handful of times. The V call is TRBV7-3, the J call TRBJ1-1; no clear D. V was pared by 4 bases and J by 0 bases, with 6 bases between. This CDR3 region has 13 residues. CDR1 is SGHTA, CDR2 FQGTGA, per germline. The CDR3 loop reads CASSSDMNTEAFF. As DNA, the CDR3 is TGTGCCAGCAGCTCAGATATGAACACTGAAGCTTTCTTT.

V and J are TRBV4-3 and TRBJ2-5; 9 bases fit TRBD2. From germline, CDR1 is LGHNA and CDR2 YSLEER. V was clipped by 0 bases and J by 7 bases; unmatched bases: 9. This CDR3 is built from 16 residues. The CDR3 loop reads CASSQDAGGRAGTQYF. The CDR3 DNA reads as TGCGCCAGCAGCCAAGACGCAGGCGGGAGGGCTGGGACCCAGTACTTC.

The V and J genes are TRBV7-2 and TRBJ2-6, with 7 positions matching TRBD2. Germline CDR1 SGHTA, CDR2 FQGNSA. The CDR3 sequence is 18 residues long. V shed 5 bases, J shed 0 bases, and the junction held 10 bases outside the gene matches. The CDR3 nucleotides are TGTGCCAGCAGCATCTCAACGGGGAGGGGCTCTGGGGCCAACGTCCTGACTTTC. Translating gives CASSISTGRGSGANVLTF. The full variable domain, its missing parts supplied by reference TRBV7-2 and TRBJ2-6, is GAGVSQSPSNKVTEKGKDVELRCDPISGHTALYWYRQSLGQGLEFLIYFQGNSAPDKSGLPSDRFSAERTGGSVSTLTIQRTQQEDSAVYLCASSISTGRGSGANVLTFGAGSRLTVL.

The chain has TRBV7-2 and TRBJ2-2, with D possibly being TRBD2 (7 bases). Germline CDR1 and CDR2: SGHTA and FQGNSA. The V and J ends lost 5 bases and 5 bases respectively, with 21 bases between them. This CDR3 is built from 17 residues. The CDR3 sequence: CASSPLRGGRYTGELFF. DNA of the CDR3: TGTGCCAGCAGCCCCCTAAGGGGGGGGAGGTATACCGGGGAGCTGTTTTTT.

The J gene is TRBJ2-1, the V gene TRBV7-2; TRBD2 matches at 13 bases. CDR1 is SGHTA and CDR2 is FQGNSA in the germline V gene. There are 19 residues in the CDR3. Trimming removed 5 bases from V and 6 bases from J; junction bases left unmatched: 16. For the CDR3, the DNA is TGTGCCAGCAGCCCCCGCGGACTAGCGGGAGTCCCCCCTCTCAATGAGCAGTTCTTC. The encoded protein is CASSPRGLAGVPPLNEQFF.

This chain links TRBV11-3 with TRBJ2-5; 8 bases align to TRBD2. This CDR3 comprises 15 residues. CDR1 is SGHNT and CDR2 is YENEEA in the germline V gene. Losses at the gene ends were 4 bases for V and 2 bases for J; bases not matched to a gene: 6. CDR3: CASSSGTRGQETQYF. The CDR3 DNA follows: TGTGCCAGCAGCTCCGGGACTAGAGGGCAAGAGACCCAGTACTTC.